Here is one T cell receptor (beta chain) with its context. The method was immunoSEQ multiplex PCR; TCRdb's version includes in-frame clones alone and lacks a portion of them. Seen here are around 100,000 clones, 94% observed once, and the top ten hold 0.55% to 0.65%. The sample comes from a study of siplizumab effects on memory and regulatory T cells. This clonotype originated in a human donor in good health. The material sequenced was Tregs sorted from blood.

The CDR3 loop is CASSGGGGLGNQPQHF. The CDR3 nucleotides are TGTGCCAGCAGTGGGGGCGGGGGGCTGGGCAATCAGCCCCAGCATTTT. The rearrangement uses TRBV27 and TRBJ1-5; a weak D match, TRBD1 (6 bases). The length of the CDR3 is 16 residues. V lost 5 bases to trimming and J lost 2 bases, with 16 bases between them. Germline V lookup: CDR1 MNHEY, CDR2 SMNVEV (reference sequence).